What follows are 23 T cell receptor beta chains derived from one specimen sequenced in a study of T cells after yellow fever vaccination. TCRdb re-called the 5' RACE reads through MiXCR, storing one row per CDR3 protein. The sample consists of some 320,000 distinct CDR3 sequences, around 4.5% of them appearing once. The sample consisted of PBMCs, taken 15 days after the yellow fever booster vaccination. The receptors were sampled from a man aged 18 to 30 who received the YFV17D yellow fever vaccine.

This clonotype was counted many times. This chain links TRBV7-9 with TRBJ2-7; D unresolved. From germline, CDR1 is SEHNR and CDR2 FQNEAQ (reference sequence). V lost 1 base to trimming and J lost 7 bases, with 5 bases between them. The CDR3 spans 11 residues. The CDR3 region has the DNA TGTGCCAGCAGCTTAGTACAGGAGCAGTACTTC. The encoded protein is CASSLVQEQYF.

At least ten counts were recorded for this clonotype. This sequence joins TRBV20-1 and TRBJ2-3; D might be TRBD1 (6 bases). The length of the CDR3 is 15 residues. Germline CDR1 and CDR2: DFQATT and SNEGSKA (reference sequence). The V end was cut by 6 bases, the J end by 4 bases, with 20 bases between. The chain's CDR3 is CSAGTSSGQSDTQYF. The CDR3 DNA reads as TGCAGTGCGGGAACCTCCTCCGGACAGTCAGATACGCAGTATTTT.

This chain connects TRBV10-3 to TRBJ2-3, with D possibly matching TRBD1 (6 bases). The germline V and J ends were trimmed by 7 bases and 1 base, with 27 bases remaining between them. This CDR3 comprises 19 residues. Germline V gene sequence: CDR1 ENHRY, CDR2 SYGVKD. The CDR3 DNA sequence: TGTGCCATCACACCTAGTCCCGACAGGCCCGGGGACGGCACAGATACGCAGTATTTT. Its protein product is CAITPSPDRPGDGTDTQYF.

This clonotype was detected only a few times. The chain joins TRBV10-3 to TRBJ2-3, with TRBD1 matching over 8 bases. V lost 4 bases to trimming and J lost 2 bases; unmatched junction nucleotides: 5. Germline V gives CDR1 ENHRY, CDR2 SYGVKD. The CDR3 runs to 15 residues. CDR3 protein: CAISATGGPTDTQYF. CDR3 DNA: TGTGCCATCAGTGCAACAGGGGGTCCCACAGATACGCAGTATTTT.

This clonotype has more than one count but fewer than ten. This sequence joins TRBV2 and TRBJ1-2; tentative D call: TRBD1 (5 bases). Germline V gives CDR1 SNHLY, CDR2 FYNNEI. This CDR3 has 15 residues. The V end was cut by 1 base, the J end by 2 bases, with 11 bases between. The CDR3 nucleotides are TGTGCCAGCAGTGAAGAACTCCAGGGCAACTATGGCTACACCTTC. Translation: CASSEELQGNYGYTF.

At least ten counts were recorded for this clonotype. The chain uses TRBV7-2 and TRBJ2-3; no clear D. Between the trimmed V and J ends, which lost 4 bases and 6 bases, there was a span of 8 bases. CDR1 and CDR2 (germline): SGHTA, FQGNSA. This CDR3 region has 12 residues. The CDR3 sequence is CASSWLRDTQYF. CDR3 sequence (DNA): TGTGCCAGCAGCTGGCTTAGGGATACGCAGTATTTT.

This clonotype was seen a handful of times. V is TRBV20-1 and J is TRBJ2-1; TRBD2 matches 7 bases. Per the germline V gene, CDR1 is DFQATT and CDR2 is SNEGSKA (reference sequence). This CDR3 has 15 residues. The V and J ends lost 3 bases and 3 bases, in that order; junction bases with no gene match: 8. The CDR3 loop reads CSASLGAGLYNEQFF. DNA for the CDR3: TGCAGTGCTAGCCTTGGAGCGGGGCTCTACAATGAGCAGTTCTTC.

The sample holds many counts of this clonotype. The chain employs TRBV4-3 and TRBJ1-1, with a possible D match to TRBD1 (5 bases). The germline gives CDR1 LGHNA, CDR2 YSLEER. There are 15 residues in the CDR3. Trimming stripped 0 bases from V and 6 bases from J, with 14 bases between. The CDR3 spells CASSQDWQGLPEAFF. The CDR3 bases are TGCGCCAGCAGCCAAGATTGGCAGGGACTCCCTGAAGCTTTCTTT.

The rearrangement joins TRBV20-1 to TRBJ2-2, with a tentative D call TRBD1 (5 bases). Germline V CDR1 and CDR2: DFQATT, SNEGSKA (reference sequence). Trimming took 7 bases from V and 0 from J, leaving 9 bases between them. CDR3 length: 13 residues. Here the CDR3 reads CSGQYANTGELFF. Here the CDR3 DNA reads TGCAGTGGACAGTACGCGAACACCGGGGAGCTGTTTTTT.

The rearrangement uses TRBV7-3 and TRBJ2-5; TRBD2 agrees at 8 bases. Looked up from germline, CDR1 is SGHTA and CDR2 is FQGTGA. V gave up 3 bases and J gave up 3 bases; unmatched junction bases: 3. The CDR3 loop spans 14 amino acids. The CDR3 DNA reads TGTGCCAGCAGCTTGAACGGGGGGGAAGAGACCCAGTACTTC. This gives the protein CASSLNGGEETQYF.

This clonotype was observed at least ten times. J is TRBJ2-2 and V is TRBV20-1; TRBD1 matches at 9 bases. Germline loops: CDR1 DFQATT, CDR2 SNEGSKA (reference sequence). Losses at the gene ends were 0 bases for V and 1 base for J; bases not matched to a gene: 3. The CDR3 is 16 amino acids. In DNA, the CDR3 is TGCAGTGCTAGAGATCGGACAGGGGTGAACACCGGGGAGCTGTTTTTT. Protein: CSARDRTGVNTGELFF.

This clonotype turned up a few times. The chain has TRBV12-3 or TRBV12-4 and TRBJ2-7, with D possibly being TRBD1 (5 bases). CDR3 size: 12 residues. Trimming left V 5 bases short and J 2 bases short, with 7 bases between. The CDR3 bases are TGTGCCAGCAGTCCGACAGCCTACGAGCAGTACTTC. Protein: CASSPTAYEQYF.

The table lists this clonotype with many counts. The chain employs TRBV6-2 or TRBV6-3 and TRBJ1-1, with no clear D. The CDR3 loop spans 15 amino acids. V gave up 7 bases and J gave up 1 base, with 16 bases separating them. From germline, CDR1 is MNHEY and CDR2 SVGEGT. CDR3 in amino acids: CASMFRFGWNTEAFF. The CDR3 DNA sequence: TGTGCCAGCATGTTCCGTTTCGGTTGGAACACTGAAGCTTTCTTT.

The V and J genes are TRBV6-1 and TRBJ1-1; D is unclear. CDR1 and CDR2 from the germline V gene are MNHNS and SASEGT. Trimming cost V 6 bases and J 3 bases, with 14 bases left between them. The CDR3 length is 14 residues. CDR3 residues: CASSEPPGYTEAFF. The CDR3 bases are TGTGCCAGCAGCGAACCCCCCGGGTACACTGAAGCTTTCTTT.

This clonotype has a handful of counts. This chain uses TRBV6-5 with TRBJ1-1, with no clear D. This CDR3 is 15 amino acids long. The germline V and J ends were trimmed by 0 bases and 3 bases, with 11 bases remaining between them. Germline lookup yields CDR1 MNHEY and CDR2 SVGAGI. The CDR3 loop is CASSYSSGRYTEAFF. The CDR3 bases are TGTGCCAGCAGTTACTCATCGGGCAGGTACACTGAAGCTTTCTTT.

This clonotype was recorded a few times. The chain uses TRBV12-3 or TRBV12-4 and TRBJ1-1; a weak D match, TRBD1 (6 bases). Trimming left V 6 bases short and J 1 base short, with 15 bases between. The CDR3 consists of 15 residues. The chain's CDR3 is CASRPSGAKNTEAFF. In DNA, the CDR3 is TGTGCCAGCAGACCATCGGGGGCGAAGAACACTGAAGCTTTCTTT.

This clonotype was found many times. DNA for the CDR3: TGTGCCAGCAGCCCAAGGTCGGGCGGGAGGGCCTACGAGCAGTACGTC. This translates into CASSPRSGGRAYEQYV. The gene calls are TRBV7-3 and TRBJ2-7; 9 nucleotides line up with TRBD2. CDR1 SGHTA and CDR2 FQGTGA come from the germline V gene. The CDR3 covers 16 residues. With V trimmed by 5 bases and J by 2 bases, 10 bases remained unmatched.

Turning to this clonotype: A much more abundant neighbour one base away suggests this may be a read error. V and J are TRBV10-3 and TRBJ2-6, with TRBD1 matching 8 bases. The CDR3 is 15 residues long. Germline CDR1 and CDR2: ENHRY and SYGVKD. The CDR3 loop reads CTIRGTGSGANVLTF. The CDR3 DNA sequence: TGTACCATCAGGGGGACAGGCTCTGGGGCCAACGTCCTGACTTTC.

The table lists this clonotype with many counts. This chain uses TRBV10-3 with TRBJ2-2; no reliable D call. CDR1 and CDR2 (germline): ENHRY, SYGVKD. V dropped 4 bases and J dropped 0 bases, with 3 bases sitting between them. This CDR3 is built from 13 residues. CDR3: CAISVSNTGELFF. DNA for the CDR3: TGTGCCATCAGTGTGTCGAACACCGGGGAGCTGTTTTTT.

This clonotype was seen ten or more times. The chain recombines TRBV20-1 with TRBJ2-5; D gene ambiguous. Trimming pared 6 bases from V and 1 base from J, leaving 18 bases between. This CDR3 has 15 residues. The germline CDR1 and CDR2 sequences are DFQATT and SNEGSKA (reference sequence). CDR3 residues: CSAPSGSDSQETQYF. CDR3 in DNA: TGCAGTGCCCCCTCCGGGTCAGATTCCCAAGAGACCCAGTACTTC.

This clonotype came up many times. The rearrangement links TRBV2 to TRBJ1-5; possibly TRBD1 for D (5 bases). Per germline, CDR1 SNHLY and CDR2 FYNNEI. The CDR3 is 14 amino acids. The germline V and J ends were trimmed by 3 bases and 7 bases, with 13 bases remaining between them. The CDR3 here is CASSETGGRQPQHF. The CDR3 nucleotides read TGTGCCAGCAGTGAGACGGGGGGTAGACAGCCCCAGCATTTT.

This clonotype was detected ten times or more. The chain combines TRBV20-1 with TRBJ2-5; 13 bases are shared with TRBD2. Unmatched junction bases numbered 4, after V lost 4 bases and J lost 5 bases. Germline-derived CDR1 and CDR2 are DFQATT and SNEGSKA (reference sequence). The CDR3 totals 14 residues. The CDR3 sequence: CSATGLAGVETQYF. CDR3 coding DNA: TGCAGTGCTACTGGACTAGCGGGGGTTGAGACCCAGTACTTC.

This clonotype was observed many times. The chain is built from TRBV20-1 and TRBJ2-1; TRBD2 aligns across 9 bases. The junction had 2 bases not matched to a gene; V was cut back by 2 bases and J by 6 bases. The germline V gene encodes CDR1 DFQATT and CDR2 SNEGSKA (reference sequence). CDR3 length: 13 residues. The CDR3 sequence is CSARLAGSNEQFF. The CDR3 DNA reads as TGCAGTGCTAGACTAGCGGGGTCCAATGAGCAGTTCTTC.